A selection of T cell receptor beta chains follows, all from one sample in a study of T cells after yellow fever vaccination. TCRdb re-called the 5' RACE reads through MiXCR, storing one row per CDR3 protein. The table includes roughly 310,000 distinct CDR3 sequences, 7.5% to 9% detected once. This specimen was PBMCs, taken on the day of the first yellow fever vaccination. The receptors originated from a young man who received the YFV17D yellow fever vaccine. Each CDR3 is given with its conserved first and last residue. A D gene is named only where the DNA matches it firmly. Clone size appears in some rows only: once, few, many, or a class for an expanded clone.

V	J	size	D	CDR3	DNA
TRBV5-1	TRBJ2-5	NA	NA	CASSFWGQDQETQYF	TGCGCCAGCAGCTTTTGGGGGCAGGACCAAGAGACCCAGTACTTC
TRBV4-1	TRBJ2-7	few	NA	CASSQEFRGSPYEQYF	TGCGCCAGCAGCCAAGAATTCCGGGGGAGCCCCTACGAGCAGTACTTC
TRBV7-9	TRBJ2-1	NA	TRBD2	CASSSPGGVSNEQFF	TGTGCCAGCAGCTCCCCTGGGGGGGTCAGCAATGAGCAGTTCTTC
TRBV7-3	TRBJ1-1	NA	NA	CASSSDSHNTEAFF	TGTGCCAGCAGCTCGGACAGCCATAACACTGAAGCTTTCTTT
TRBV7-3	TRBJ2-2	many	NA	CASGGQHTGELFF	TGTGCCAGCGGCGGACAGCACACCGGGGAGCTGTTTTTT
TRBV5-1	TRBJ2-2	few	NA	CASSLSAVNTGELFF	TGCGCCAGCAGCTTGTCGGCGGTGAACACCGGGGAGCTGTTTTTT
TRBV4-2	TRBJ2-3	few	TRBD2	CASSRQSGVIDTQYF	TGTGCCAGCAGCCGTCAGAGCGGGGTAATAGATACGCAGTATTTT
TRBV6-5	TRBJ2-1	NA	NA	CASSYSRGEQFF	TGTGCCAGCAGTTACTCGAGGGGTGAGCAGTTCTTC
TRBV6-5	TRBJ1-5	NA	NA	CASSSWGSNQPQHF	TGTGCCAGCAGTTCATGGGGGAGCAATCAGCCCCAGCATTTT
TRBV6-4	TRBJ2-1	few	NA	CASRLRRSEQFF	TGTGCCAGCAGGCTCCGCAGGAGTGAGCAGTTCTTC
TRBV9	TRBJ2-5	NA	TRBD2	CASSVEGGGPSETQYF	TGTGCCAGCAGCGTAGAGGGCGGGGGGCCGTCAGAGACCCAGTACTTC
TRBV7-9	TRBJ2-1	few	NA	CASSSGPNEQFF	TGTGCCAGCAGCTCCGGGCCCAATGAGCAGTTCTTC
TRBV27	TRBJ2-7	many	NA	CASSLTGSSYEQYF	TGTGCCAGCAGTTTAACAGGTAGCTCCTACGAGCAGTACTTC
TRBV6-1	TRBJ2-1	NA	NA	CASRAHKPSGGPSSYNEQFF	TGTGCCAGCCGTGCCCACAAACCATCGGGGGGCCCAAGCTCCTACAATGAGCAGTTCTTC
TRBV30	TRBJ2-1	many	TRBD2	CAWSVGLAGGLSRVF	TGTGCCTGGAGTGTTGGACTAGCGGGGGGCCTTAGCCGGGTCTTC
TRBV4-3	TRBJ2-5	NA	NA	CASSQERAQVAETQYF	TGCGCCAGCAGCCAAGAGAGGGCCCAGGTAGCGGAGACCCAGTACTTC
TRBV7-8	TRBJ2-3	many	NA	CASSLSLTGDISKDTQYF	TGTGCCAGCAGCTTATCCCTGACGGGGGACATTAGTAAGGATACGCAGTATTTT
TRBV6-1	TRBJ1-4	few	NA	CARGRGEDPPREKLFF	TGTGCCAGAGGGAGGGGAGAGGATCCCCCCCGGGAAAAACTGTTTTTT
TRBV12-3/TRBV12-4	TRBJ2-6	NA	NA	CASSHDGGRTSSGANVLTF	TGTGCCAGCAGTCACGATGGTGGCCGAACCTCCTCTGGGGCCAACGTCCTGACTTTC
TRBV7-3	TRBJ2-5	many	TRBD1	CASSPTGLQETQYF	TGTGCCAGCAGCCCGACAGGGCTACAAGAGACCCAGTACTTC
TRBV20-1	TRBJ2-7	many	NA	CSARDQHTYEQYF	TGCAGTGCTAGAGATCAACATACCTACGAGCAGTACTTC
TRBV12-3/TRBV12-4	TRBJ1-1	NA	TRBD1	CASTHGTAREAFF	TGTGCCAGCACCCACGGGACAGCCCGAGAAGCTTTCTTT
TRBV5-6	TRBJ1-6	few	NA	CARPRTVDSPLHF	TGTGCCAGGCCGCGGACAGTTGATTCACCCCTCCACTTT
TRBV12-3/TRBV12-4	TRBJ1-5	many	NA	CASGVGGAGGSNQPQHF	TGTGCCAGCGGAGTTGGGGGCGCGGGAGGTAGCAATCAGCCCCAGCATTTT
TRBV4-1	TRBJ2-2	NA	NA	CASSQDGVKNTGELFF	TGCGCCAGCAGCCAAGATGGGGTGAAAAACACCGGGGAGCTGTTTTTT
TRBV2	TRBJ2-5	NA	NA	CASSDISRETQYF	TGTGCCAGCAGTGATATTTCTCGGGAGACCCAGTACTTC
TRBV5-1	TRBJ1-2	NA	NA	CASSLIEGEGYGYTF	TGCGCCAGCAGCTTGATAGAAGGAGAGGGCTATGGCTACACCTTC
TRBV6-1	TRBJ1-5	NA	NA	CASSTGTKNQPQHF	TGTGCCAGCAGTACGGGGACCAAGAATCAGCCCCAGCATTTT
TRBV6-2/TRBV6-3	TRBJ2-2	NA	TRBD2	CASIKLAGGPTGELFF	TGTGCCAGCATCAAACTAGCGGGGGGGCCCACCGGGGAGCTGTTTTTT